What follows is one T cell receptor beta chain and its context. As yet, its antigen is unknown. This record belongs to a study of vaccination and CD4 T cells after COVID-19. Turning to the study itself: In culture, cells were exposed to overlapping spike peptides from SARS-CoV-2, HCoV-NL63, HCoV-OC43 and HCoV-229E.

Overall study findings and caveats: Spike mono-reactivity marked 304 of 307 vaccine-specific clones in convalescent patients.

Cultured CD4+ T cell DNA underwent sequencing with the Oncomine TCR Beta short-read assay. Researchers extracted genomic DNA from CD4+ T cells that had been cultured. A single record per CDR3 protein comes from TCRdb applying MiXCR to the PCR reads. The sample has under 25,000 distinct CDR3 sequences, about 35% seen once. CDR3 length equals 14 residues. Germline assignment: CDR1 SGHKS and CDR2 YYEKEE (reference sequence). V gave up 2 bases and J gave up 5 bases; unmatched junction bases: 6. Sample time point: late sampling 161 to 241 days after vaccination in a few convalescent patients. Treatment meaning: 10-day PBMC culture with coronavirus spike peptide pools or control peptides (ViraFEST assay).

The clonotype originates from a human donor who had recovered from COVID-19. The chain couples TRBV5-5 to TRBJ2-5, with 7 bases matching TRBD1. This material consisted of CD4+ T cells from blood, cultured in vitro, taken about 7 months after SARS-CoV-2 vaccination. Written as DNA, the CDR3 is TGTGCCAGCAGCTTACGCAGGGGGACGGAGACCCAGTACTTC. As protein: CASSLRRGTETQYF.